This entry lists 30 T cell receptor beta chains sequenced from one sample in a study of CD8 T cells in ankylosing spondylitis. Regarding the study as a whole: Ankylosing spondylitis blood appeared to carry a characteristic TCR beta motif of roughly 8 highly homologous variants.

TCRdb itself ran the 5' RACE reads through MiXCR, one entry per CDR3 protein. This table has around 450,000 distinct CDR3 sequences, roughly a quarter appearing once. Their recognized antigens are unknown. The sequencing input was blood, either unsorted or a sorted T cell fraction (not recorded which). These receptor sequences come from a male donor with ankylosing spondylitis.

The chain uses TRBV5-4 and TRBJ2-1, with 10 bases fitting TRBD2. Trimming took 4 bases from V and 8 from J; bases not matched to a gene: 6. Germline V gives CDR1 SGHNT, CDR2 YYREEE (reference sequence). This CDR3 has 14 residues. CDR3 protein: CASSGSGRGDEQFF. DNA of the CDR3: TGTGCCAGCAGCGGGAGCGGGAGGGGCGATGAGCAGTTCTTC.

This clonotype showed up just a few times. The chain uses TRBV20-1 and TRBJ2-1; no clear D. The CDR3 is made up of 11 amino acids. CDR1 and CDR2 (germline): DFQATT, SNEGSKA (reference sequence). CDR3 sequence reads: CSAPMYNEQFF. Written as DNA, the CDR3 is TGCAGCGCGCCCATGTACAATGAGCAGTTCTTC.

Written as DNA, the CDR3 is TGTGCCAGCAGCTTCCAACAGGGGGCAACTAATGAAAAACTGTTTTTT. It encodes CASSFQQGATNEKLFF. This sequence joins TRBV7-9 and TRBJ1-4; TRBD1 aligns across 8 bases. CDR3 length equals 16 residues. Germline V lookup: CDR1 SEHNR, CDR2 FQNEAQ (reference sequence). J lost 0 bases, V lost 3 bases, and 3 bases had no gene match. Full variable domain (remainder filled in from reference TRBV7-9 and TRBJ1-4): DTGVSQNPRHKITKRGQNVTFRCDPISEHNRLYWYRQTLGQGPEFLTYFQNEAQLEKSRLLSDRFSAERPKGSFSTLEIQRTEQGDSAMYLCASSFQQGATNEKLFFGSGTQLSVL.

The chain has TRBV27 and TRBJ2-2; 9 bases align to TRBD2. Germline CDR1 is MNHEY and CDR2 is SMNVEV (reference sequence). The J segment lost 2 bases and the V segment lost 6 bases, leaving 1 base of the junction unmatched. The CDR3 has 14 residues. This chain's CDR3 is CASRGLANTGELFF. The CDR3 DNA reads TGTGCCAGCAGGGGACTAGCTAACACCGGGGAGCTGTTTTTT.

This clonotype was seen more than once but under ten times. V and J are TRBV9 and TRBJ2-3, with D tentatively TRBD1 (5 bases). Germline V gene lookup returns CDR1 SGDLS and CDR2 YYNGEE. V was shortened by 4 bases and J by 5 bases, with 14 bases between the two germline ends. The CDR3 covers 14 residues. The CDR3 region has the DNA TGTGCCAGCAGCACATCCAGGGAAGGAGATACGCAGTATTTT. Its protein product is CASSTSREGDTQYF.

This chain connects TRBV5-1 to TRBJ2-7; 7 bases agree with TRBD2. CDR3 size: 13 residues. Germline V gives CDR1 SGHRS, CDR2 YFSETQ. V shed 0 bases and J 13 bases; nucleotides not matched to a gene: 10. The CDR3 reads CASSLDVAGAAYF. Here the CDR3 DNA reads TGCGCCAGCAGCTTGGATGTCGCGGGAGCCGCCTACTTC.

This clonotype has just a few counts. The rearrangement joins TRBV7-2 to TRBJ1-1; D call uncertain. The V gene lost 4 bases and the J gene lost 1 base, with 13 bases spanning the gap. This CDR3 comprises 15 residues. Per the germline V gene, CDR1 is SGHTA and CDR2 is FQGNSA. The CDR3 DNA is TGTGCCAGCAGCTCCCCCCGTGACGGGAACACTGAAGCTTTCTTT. It translates to CASSSPRDGNTEAFF.

The chain has TRBV29-1 and TRBJ2-1, with TRBD2 identical over 8 bases. This CDR3 comprises 13 residues. After removal of 4 bases from V and 7 bases from J, the junction contained 6 bases not matched to a gene. CDR1 is SQVTM and CDR2 is ANQGSEA in the germline V gene. CDR3 DNA: TGCAGCGTTGGGGTACTAGCGGAGAATGAGCAGTTCTTC. Amino acid sequence: CSVGVLAENEQFF.

The chain couples TRBV6-2 or TRBV6-3 to TRBJ2-7; 11 bases align to TRBD1. Trimming took 5 bases from V and 2 from J; bases not matched to a gene: 2. The germline CDR1 and CDR2 sequences are MNHEY and SVGEGT. The CDR3 has 14 residues. The CDR3 nucleotides are TGTGCCAGCAGTCTGGGACAGGGGGCCTACGAGCAGTACGTC. Amino acid sequence: CASSLGQGAYEQYV.

This clonotype was found a few times. This sequence joins TRBV19 and TRBJ2-2, with D maybe TRBD1 (6 bases). Germline CDR1 LNHDA, CDR2 SQIVND (reference sequence). Deletions cut 7 bases from V and 4 bases from J, with 16 bases between. This CDR3 region has 15 residues. The CDR3 coding sequence is TGTGCCAGTACTTTAAGCCCAGGGGCCACCGGGGAGCTGTTTTTT. This encodes CASTLSPGATGELFF.

The gene calls are TRBV6-2 or TRBV6-3 and TRBJ2-2; D is uncertain. The germline V gene has CDR1 MNHEY and CDR2 SVGEGT. Trimming took 6 bases from V and 0 from J, leaving 5 bases between them. The CDR3 is 13 residues long. The CDR3 here is CASRETNTGELFF. Here the CDR3 DNA reads TGTGCCAGCAGGGAGACGAACACCGGGGAGCTGTTTTTT.

This clonotype was seen more than once but under ten times. The rearrangement uses TRBV5-1 and TRBJ1-6, with 10 positions matching TRBD1. The ends lost 5 bases at V and 7 bases at J; junction bases unmatched: 0. The CDR3 is 13 residues long. Per the germline V gene, CDR1 is SGHRS and CDR2 is YFSETQ. This chain's CDR3 is CASRGQGNSPLHF. The CDR3 coding sequence is TGCGCCAGCAGGGGACAGGGGAATTCACCCCTCCACTTT.

The chain employs TRBV14 and TRBJ2-5; a possible D gene is TRBD2 (7 bases). This CDR3 has 16 amino acids. The V and J ends lost 1 base and 1 base respectively, with 13 bases between them. Germline V gene data show CDR1 as SGHDN and CDR2 as FVKESK. CDR3 region: CASSQGTRGGQETQYF. CDR3 DNA sequence: TGTGCCAGCAGCCAAGGGACTAGGGGGGGCCAAGAGACCCAGTACTTC.

This clonotype was picked up one time. The chain links TRBV2 to TRBJ2-3, with TRBD2 identical over 8 bases. Looked up from germline, CDR1 is SNHLY and CDR2 is FYNNEI. V trimming: 3 bases; J trimming: 1 base; junction bases outside the gene matches: 6. The CDR3 extends over 16 amino acids. The CDR3, as DNA: TGTGCCAGCAGTGATACTAGCGGCGGAGGCACAGATACGCAGTATTTT. This encodes CASSDTSGGGTDTQYF.

The chain uses TRBV29-1 and TRBJ2-7; 9 nucleotides align to TRBD1. J gave up 2 bases and V 6 bases, and 14 bases lay outside the gene matches. This CDR3 region has 16 residues. The germline CDR1 and CDR2 sequences are SQVTM and ANQGSEA. The CDR3 loop is CSVKGVGQGSAYEQYF. The CDR3 DNA reads TGCAGCGTCAAGGGGGTCGGACAGGGGTCCGCCTACGAGCAGTACTTC.

The V call is TRBV7-2, the J call TRBJ2-1; the D gene could be TRBD1 or TRBD2 (5 bases each). The CDR3 runs 16 residues. Trimming shortened V by 2 bases and J by 9 bases, and 20 bases separated the two germline ends. The germline V gene encodes CDR1 SGHTA and CDR2 FQGNSA. DNA of the CDR3: TGTGCCAGCAGCTTAAATCCCCAGCGGACACGGCGTGAGCAGTTCTTC. Translation: CASSLNPQRTRREQFF.

Only a few counts were recorded for this clonotype. The chain has TRBV3-1 and TRBJ2-7; a weak D match, TRBD2 (6 bases). Trimming left V 4 bases short and J 3 bases short, with 19 bases between. Germline assignment: CDR1 LGHDT and CDR2 YNNKEL (reference sequence). This CDR3 has 16 residues. In DNA form, the CDR3 reads TGTGCCAGCAGCCGCCTAGGAGGGGATTGGGGCTACGAGCAGTACTTC. It codes for CASSRLGGDWGYEQYF.

J is TRBJ2-1 and V is TRBV2; D is uncertain. Trimming removed 2 bases at V and 9 bases at J, with 17 bases between. This CDR3 comprises 15 residues. Germline-derived CDR1 and CDR2 are SNHLY and FYNNEI. The CDR3 bases are TGTGCCAGCAGTGAATCTGCTGTAGAGGCCGGTGAGCAGTTCTTC. Protein: CASSESAVEAGEQFF.

The chain carries TRBV6-5 and TRBJ2-1; 15 positions agree with TRBD2. The CDR3 has 19 amino acids. V was pared by 3 bases and J by 4 bases, with 10 bases of the junction left unmatched. From germline, CDR1 is MNHEY and CDR2 SVGAGI. CDR3 sequence reads: CASSYGLAGGSSGYNEQFF. As DNA, the CDR3 is TGTGCCAGCAGTTATGGACTAGCGGGAGGGTCGTCAGGATACAATGAGCAGTTCTTC.

This clonotype was seen a handful of times. The chain uses TRBV12-5 and TRBJ1-1; 9 bases fit TRBD1. V dropped 7 bases and J dropped 5; count of bases not matched to a gene: 5. The CDR3 runs 13 residues. Germline loops: CDR1 LGHNT, CDR2 FRNRAP. CDR3 protein: CASAKTGGTEAFF. As DNA, the CDR3 is TGTGCTAGTGCCAAGACAGGGGGAACTGAAGCTTTCTTT.

This rearrangement joins TRBV7-6 to TRBJ2-7, with TRBD1 as a possible D gene (7 bases). V shed 5 bases and J shed 5 bases, with 16 bases lying between them. Germline V lookup: CDR1 SGHVS, CDR2 FNYEAQ. CDR3 length: 14 residues. The CDR3 coding sequence is TGTGCCAGCAGCCCGGAGGGGGCCAGTAACGAGCAGTACTTC. As protein: CASSPEGASNEQYF.

This sequence joins TRBV18 and TRBJ1-3; a weak D match, TRBD1 (6 bases). V was shortened by 1 base and J by 4 bases, with 11 bases between the two germline ends. The CDR3 sequence is 15 residues long. Germline loops: CDR1 KGHSH, CDR2 LQKENI. The CDR3 loop reads CASSPQGGQGNTIYF. DNA for the CDR3: TGTGCCAGCTCACCACAAGGGGGACAAGGAAACACCATATATTTT.

This clonotype was counted only a few times. This chain joins TRBV24-1 and TRBJ2-3; 14 bases are shared with TRBD2. CDR3 length: 17 residues. CDR1 KGHDR and CDR2 SFDVKD come from the germline V gene. The V gene end was trimmed by 5 bases and the J gene end by 5 bases; junction bases not matched to a gene: 8. The CDR3 sequence: CATSAWGLAGVGDTQYF. CDR3 in DNA: TGTGCCACCAGTGCCTGGGGACTAGCGGGAGTTGGAGATACGCAGTATTTT.

The rearrangement uses TRBV5-1 and TRBJ2-1; D is ambiguous. From germline, CDR1 is SGHRS and CDR2 YFSETQ. V dropped 2 bases and J dropped 6 bases, with 15 bases sitting between them. The CDR3 runs 15 residues. The CDR3 DNA is TGCGCCAGCAGCTTAGACTCGATTGGCCTCAATGAGCAGTTCTTC. Translation gives CASSLDSIGLNEQFF.

V usage is TRBV20-1 and J usage is TRBJ2-1; 8 bases match TRBD2. The CDR3 runs to 13 residues. The trim removed 0 bases at V and 7 bases at J, leaving 2 bases unmatched. The germline gives CDR1 DFQATT, CDR2 SNEGSKA (reference sequence). Written as DNA, the CDR3 is TGCAGTGCTAGAGATAGCGGGAAGAATGAGCAGTTCTTC. Translating it yields CSARDSGKNEQFF.

This clonotype was seen at least ten times. This sequence joins TRBV12-3 or TRBV12-4 and TRBJ1-4, with D possibly matching TRBD1 (5 bases). The CDR3 runs to 14 residues. V lost 5 bases, J lost 8 bases, and 15 bases lay in between. CDR3 amino acids: CASSRWQGDEKLFF. Here the CDR3 DNA reads TGTGCCAGCAGTCGGTGGCAGGGAGACGAAAAACTGTTTTTT.

The V call is TRBV4-1, the J call TRBJ2-5; D could derive from TRBD1 or TRBD2 (5 bases each). Germline CDR1 is MGHRA and CDR2 is YSYEKL. V gave up 6 bases and J gave up 2 bases, with 13 bases separating them. This CDR3 is 14 amino acids long. The CDR3 reads CASSRRDGQETQYF. CDR3 nucleotide sequence: TGCGCCAGCAGTCGACGGGACGGTCAAGAGACCCAGTACTTC.

This clonotype was seen a few times. The chain has TRBV12-3 or TRBV12-4 and TRBJ1-1; D uncertain. The CDR3 has 13 amino acids. Trimming removed 3 bases from V and 6 bases from J, with 11 bases in between. As DNA, the CDR3 is TGTGCCAGCAGTTTTCAACGTAACGCTGAAGCTTTCTTT. It translates to CASSFQRNAEAFF.

There are a few counts of this clonotype. This chain connects TRBV20-1 to TRBJ1-1, with a weak D call TRBD1 (6 bases). CDR3 length equals 13 residues. Between the trimmed V and J ends, which lost 5 bases and 4 bases, there was a span of 14 bases. Germline assignment: CDR1 DFQATT and CDR2 SNEGSKA (reference sequence). DNA for the CDR3: TGCAGTGCTGGACAAACAGGGCGCACTGAAGCTTTCTTT. Amino acids: CSAGQTGRTEAFF.

The CDR3 nucleotides read TGCAGTGCTAGGGGGAGAGGGACTCACGAGCAGTACTTC. Translating gives CSARGRGTHEQYF. V and J are TRBV20-1 and TRBJ2-7; D is perhaps TRBD2 (6 bases). CDR1 is DFQATT and CDR2 is SNEGSKA in the germline V gene (reference sequence). The CDR3 is 13 amino acids. V dropped 3 bases and J dropped 5 bases, with 14 bases sitting between them.